The next 31 T cell receptor beta chains were all read from a single sample in a study of blood T cell repertoires in COVID-19. Libraries were prepared by immunoSEQ multiplex PCR; TCRdb keeps only in-frame clonotypes and omits some of them. The data contain about 160,000 clones, roughly 91% of them seen just once; the ten biggest clones take up about 2%. Specimen: peripheral blood. The receptors shown here come from a man in his late teens or twenties with acute or convalescent COVID-19.

The rearrangement links TRBV4-2 to TRBJ2-5, with TRBD1 matching over 9 bases. CDR1 is LGHNA and CDR2 is YNFKEQ in the germline V gene. This CDR3 has 15 amino acids. The V and J ends lost 5 bases and 3 bases, in that order; junction bases with no gene match: 7. For the CDR3, the DNA is TGTGCCAGCAGCTATAGACAGGGGGGGAAAGAGACCCAGTACTTC. Translating gives CASSYRQGGKETQYF.

V usage is TRBV30 and J usage is TRBJ2-7; TRBD2 aligns across 10 bases. Germline lookup yields CDR1 GTSNPN and CDR2 SVGIG (reference sequence). The CDR3 has 17 amino acids. The V and J ends lost 3 bases and 2 bases, in that order; junction bases with no gene match: 13. The CDR3 protein is CAWSPYLAGATTYEQYF. Written as DNA, the CDR3 is TGTGCCTGGAGCCCCTACCTAGCGGGGGCCACGACCTACGAGCAGTACTTC.

This clone showed up just a few times. The chain combines TRBV6-4 with TRBJ1-1; 7 positions agree with TRBD1. With V trimmed by 9 bases and J by 4 bases, 14 bases remained unmatched. The CDR3 totals 15 residues. Germline V CDR1 and CDR2: MRHNA, SNTAGT. CDR3 residues: CASSLCRGLGTEAFF. DNA of the CDR3: TGTGCCAGTTCCCTTTGTAGGGGGCTGGGCACTGAAGCTTTCTTT.

The chain recombines TRBV9 with TRBJ1-4; 9 bases align to TRBD1. J lost 5 bases, V lost 3 bases, and 2 bases had no gene match. This CDR3 is 14 amino acids long. The germline V gene encodes CDR1 SGDLS and CDR2 YYNGEE. This CDR3 reads CASSEGQGNEKLFF. The CDR3 DNA is TGTGCCAGCAGCGAAGGACAGGGGAATGAAAAACTGTTTTTT.

The chain combines TRBV3-1 (or the pseudogene TRBV3-2) with TRBJ2-3; D is undetermined. The CDR3 is 15 residues long. V was cut by 1 base and J by 7 bases, with 15 bases left in between. From germline, CDR1 is LGHDT and CDR2 YNNKEL (reference sequence). In DNA form, the CDR3 reads TGTGCCAGCAGCCAAGTGTTGGGTTTCGGGTATACGCAGTATTTT. Amino acids: CASSQVLGFGYTQYF.

The V call is TRBV25-1, the J call TRBJ2-3; 7 nucleotides match TRBD2. The CDR3 runs 16 residues. Germline-derived CDR1 and CDR2 are MGHDK and SYGVNS. The V gene end was trimmed by 6 bases and the J gene end by 3 bases; junction bases not matched to a gene: 12. For the CDR3, the DNA is TGTGCCAGCAGGTCGGGGGGAGGGACGCAGACAGATACGCAGTATTTT. As protein: CASRSGGGTQTDTQYF.

The chain is built from TRBV7-8 and TRBJ2-2; TRBD1 matches 7 bases. The CDR3 runs to 15 residues. Trimming removed 5 bases from V and 2 bases from J; junction bases left unmatched: 5. Germline CDR1 is SGHVS and CDR2 is FQNEAQ. CDR3 nucleotides: TGTGCCAGCAGCCCCGGGACAGTTAACACCGGGGAGCTGTTTTTT. Its protein product is CASSPGTVNTGELFF.

The chain joins TRBV2 to TRBJ2-2; 8 bases match TRBD1. CDR1 and CDR2 from the germline V gene are SNHLY and FYNNEI. V shed 7 bases and J 4 bases; nucleotides not matched to a gene: 5. The CDR3 is 14 residues long. DNA for the CDR3: TGTGCCAGCACTGAGGACAGGGCCACCGGGGAGCTGTTTTTT. Translating it yields CASTEDRATGELFF.

The chain carries TRBV30 and TRBJ1-5; the D gene is possibly TRBD1 (6 bases). This CDR3 is built from 19 residues. The germline V gene has CDR1 GTSNPN and CDR2 SVGIG (reference sequence). With 2 bases removed from V and 0 bases from J, the gap between germline ends came to 23 bases. Here the CDR3 DNA reads TGTGCCTGGAGTCCGAACAGGGTTTTCGGGCCGTATAGCAATCAGCCCCAGCATTTT. Translated: CAWSPNRVFGPYSNQPQHF.

The V call is TRBV10-3, the J call TRBJ1-2, with a possible D match to TRBD1 (6 bases). CDR3 size: 17 residues. V lost 0 bases, J lost 4 bases, and 18 bases lay in between. CDR1 and CDR2 from the germline V gene are ENHRY and SYGVKD. Here the CDR3 reads CAISESPTGQSSYGYTF. The CDR3 DNA reads as TGTGCCATCAGTGAGTCCCCAACGGGACAATCCTCCTATGGCTACACCTTC.

This rearrangement joins TRBV5-1 to TRBJ1-4; TRBD1 aligns across 9 bases. V lost 3 bases, J lost 8 bases, and 8 bases stayed unmatched. CDR3 length: 15 residues. CDR1 SGHRS and CDR2 YFSETQ come from the germline V gene. The CDR3 DNA is TGCGCCAGCAGCTCGGGACAGGGTTATGAGGAAAAACTGTTTTTT. It encodes CASSSGQGYEEKLFF.

The rearrangement uses TRBV9 and TRBJ1-1; D possibly corresponds to TRBD1 (6 bases). Germline V CDR1 and CDR2: SGDLS, YYNGEE. V lost 4 bases to trimming and J lost 2 bases, with 15 bases between them. This CDR3 is built from 15 residues. The CDR3 loop reads CASSPLLGGNTEAFF. The CDR3 DNA follows: TGTGCCAGCAGCCCTCTTTTAGGGGGTAACACTGAAGCTTTCTTT.

This clone was seen a handful of times. This chain joins TRBV19 and TRBJ1-1; 9 bases align to TRBD1. This CDR3 spans 17 amino acids. Germline trimming cut 4 bases from V and 1 base from J; bases unmatched to any gene: 10. In germline, CDR1 is LNHDA, CDR2 SQIVND (reference sequence). CDR3 nucleotides: TGTGCCAGTAGTACGCGGGACAGGGCTGCGCAGAACACTGAAGCTTTCTTT. It encodes CASSTRDRAAQNTEAFF.

The chain combines TRBV15 with TRBJ1-2, with D maybe TRBD1 (5 bases). V lost 0 bases and J 4 bases, leaving 15 bases between the germline ends. Germline assignment: CDR1 LNHNV and CDR2 YYDKDF (reference sequence). The CDR3 loop spans 16 amino acids. In DNA form, the CDR3 reads TGTGCCACCAGCAGAGAGGGGAACAGGCTAGGCTATGGCTACACCTTC. Its translation: CATSREGNRLGYGYTF.

The chain recombines TRBV30 with TRBJ2-5; D call uncertain. V was pared by 0 bases and J by 0 bases, with 14 bases between. From germline, CDR1 is GTSNPN and CDR2 SVGIG (reference sequence). This CDR3 has 16 amino acids. The CDR3 nucleotides read TGTGCCTGGAGTGTATTGGCAGAGGAGTACCAAGAGACCCAGTACTTC. Its translation: CAWSVLAEEYQETQYF.

This sequence joins TRBV6-4 and TRBJ1-1, with 11 bases aligning to TRBD1. CDR1 is MRHNA, CDR2 SNTAGT, per germline. J lost 4 bases, V lost 5 bases, and 3 bases had no gene match. CDR3 size: 14 residues. The CDR3 loop is CASSPGTGGTEAFF. The DNA for the CDR3 is TGTGCCAGCAGTCCCGGGACAGGGGGCACTGAAGCTTTCTTT.

The chain couples TRBV5-4 to TRBJ1-3; D is possibly TRBD1 (6 bases). Germline V lookup: CDR1 SGHNT, CDR2 YYREEE (reference sequence). V was shortened by 0 bases and J by 2 bases, with 12 bases between the two germline ends. The CDR3 is 16 amino acids. CDR3 bases: TGTGCCAGCAGCTTGGACACAGGGCACCCTGGAAACACCATATATTTT. Translated: CASSLDTGHPGNTIYF.

This clone was picked up one time. The chain recombines TRBV19 with TRBJ1-1; the D is unclear. The CDR3 is 13 amino acids. The V and J ends lost 11 bases and 3 bases respectively, with 16 bases between them. Germline CDR1 and CDR2: LNHDA and SQIVND (reference sequence). The DNA of the CDR3 is TGTGCCGTAACCCCGGCTGGGCACACTGAAGCTTTCTTT. This codes for CAVTPAGHTEAFF.

The V call is TRBV6-6, the J call TRBJ1-2; possible D gene TRBD1, 6 bases. This CDR3 has 13 amino acids. Germline CDR1 reads MNHNY; CDR2 reads SVGAGI (reference sequence). Trimming took 5 bases from V and 3 from J, leaving 10 bases between them. As DNA, the CDR3 is TGTGCCAGCAGTAACACAGGGTACTATGGCTACACCTTC. The encoded protein is CASSNTGYYGYTF.

This clone was seen more than once but under ten times. The CDR3 reads CASSKEGPLAGSQETQYF. The CDR3 nucleotides read TGTGCCAGCAGCAAAGAGGGTCCGCTAGCGGGCTCCCAAGAGACCCAGTACTTC. The chain has TRBV21-1 and TRBJ2-5; no check of the table's D call, TRBD2, against the DNA was made. TRBV21-1 is recorded as a pseudogene. The length of the CDR3 is 18 residues.

This chain joins TRBV5-6 and TRBJ1-1; D remains unclear. V was clipped by 2 bases and J by 2 bases, with 7 bases between them. Per germline, CDR1 SGHDT and CDR2 YYEEEE. The CDR3 consists of 13 residues. CDR3 coding DNA: TGTGCCAGCAGCTTCACAGATAACACTGAAGCTTTCTTT. Encoded protein: CASSFTDNTEAFF.

The chain joins TRBV10-3 to TRBJ1-6; weak D call: TRBD1 (5 bases). Trimming shortened V by 4 bases and J by 8 bases, and 6 bases separated the two germline ends. The CDR3 is made up of 12 amino acids. Germline V gives CDR1 ENHRY, CDR2 SYGVKD. CDR3 residues: CAISVGDSPLHF. In DNA, the CDR3 is TGTGCCATCAGTGTAGGGGATTCACCCCTCCACTTT.

The chain recombines TRBV5-1 with TRBJ2-1; D might be TRBD1 (5 bases). V lost 1 base and J 6 bases, leaving 11 bases between the germline ends. The CDR3 length is 14 residues. Germline loops: CDR1 SGHRS, CDR2 YFSETQ. CDR3 sequence: CASSLQAGSNEQFF. The CDR3, as DNA: TGCGCCAGCAGCTTGCAAGCAGGGTCCAATGAGCAGTTCTTC.

The rearrangement uses TRBV6-2 or TRBV6-3 and TRBJ2-1, with 14 bases lining up with TRBD2. Germline CDR1 is MNHEY and CDR2 is SVGEGT. The CDR3 extends over 17 amino acids. V lost 5 bases to trimming and J lost 4 bases; unmatched junction nucleotides: 7. The CDR3 nucleotides read TGTGCCAGCAGTCACGGGACTAGCGGGAGAGGGTACAATGAGCAGTTCTTC. It translates to CASSHGTSGRGYNEQFF.

The genes are TRBV5-1 and TRBJ2-4; tentative D call: TRBD2 (5 bases). Germline CDR1 is SGHRS and CDR2 is YFSETQ. The length of the CDR3 is 14 residues. V was clipped by 5 bases and J by 8 bases, with 17 bases between them. DNA of the CDR3: TGCGCCAGCAGTCCGGGTCTCGAGGGTGACATTCAGTACTTC. It specifies CASSPGLEGDIQYF.

This clone is a singleton in its sample. This specimen includes other DNA sequences encoding the same CDR3. This sequence joins TRBV5-6 and TRBJ2-7; D might be TRBD2 (5 bases). The V gene's germline CDR1 is SGHDT and CDR2 YYEEEE. The length of the CDR3 is 12 residues. Trimming removed 5 bases from V and 1 base from J, with 7 bases in between. The CDR3 spells CASSPGSYEQYF. The DNA for the CDR3 is TGTGCCAGCAGTCCGGGATCCTACGAGCAGTACTTC.

This clone has a single count. V usage is TRBV6-5 and J usage is TRBJ2-1; 9 bases fit TRBD1. Per germline, CDR1 MNHEY and CDR2 SVGAGI. There are 16 residues in the CDR3. V shed 4 bases, J shed 1 base, and the junction held 5 bases outside the gene matches. CDR3 DNA sequence: TGTGCCAGCAGTTCTGACAGGGGGGCTTCCTACAATGAGCAGTTCTTC. Its protein product is CASSSDRGASYNEQFF.

This chain uses TRBV5-5 with TRBJ1-2, with D unresolved. Germline loops: CDR1 SGHKS, CDR2 YYEKEE (reference sequence). The CDR3 has 16 amino acids. Trimming pared 4 bases from V and 10 bases from J, leaving 26 bases between. CDR3 bases: TGTGCCAGCAGCCTCCAACCAGAGGGAAATTACCGAATCTACACCTTC. As protein: CASSLQPEGNYRIYTF.

Here the CDR3 reads CATSDSRTVFHEQYF. DNA for the CDR3: TGTGCCACCAGTGATTCTAGGACAGTGTTTCACGAGCAGTACTTC. V gene TRBV24-1 combines with J gene TRBJ2-7, with D possibly being TRBD1 (6 bases). This CDR3 contains 15 residues. From germline, CDR1 is KGHDR and CDR2 SFDVKD. V was clipped by 2 bases and J by 5 bases, with 15 bases between them.

The rearrangement links TRBV24-1 to TRBJ2-3, with D perhaps matching TRBD2 (6 bases). The germline V gene encodes CDR1 KGHDR and CDR2 SFDVKD. This CDR3 contains 16 residues. V was clipped by 3 bases and J by 5 bases, with 17 bases between them. CDR3 residues: CATSDPGSVSLDTQYF. CDR3 coding DNA: TGTGCCACCAGTGATCCCGGGAGCGTCAGTCTAGATACGCAGTATTTT.

CDR3 in amino acids: CASSPPDRGYGYTF. The CDR3 DNA reads TGTGCCAGCTCACCTCCGGACAGGGGATATGGCTACACCTTC. This chain joins TRBV18 and TRBJ1-2; TRBD1 aligns across 9 bases. The J segment lost 5 bases and the V segment lost 3 bases, leaving 4 bases of the junction unmatched. This CDR3 has 14 residues. CDR1 is KGHSH and CDR2 is LQKENI in the germline V gene.